The clone carrying this T cell receptor beta chain showed up just once. Antigen: not known. The protocol was immunoSEQ multiplex PCR, while the TCRdb copy is restricted to in-frame clones and leaves out a portion. The top ten hold 1.2% of the sample, which has some 2 million clones, approximately 95% seen once. The record originates from a study of shared clonotypes between healthy human individuals. This CDR3 spans 15 amino acids. Trimming left V 1 base short and J 6 bases short, with 15 bases between. Germline lookup yields CDR1 MNHNY and CDR2 SVGAGI (reference sequence). Study-wide results and caveats: Shared across a handful of donors were around 4.7% of the naive CD4 clonotypes.

Cells designated naive CD8 were CD45RO-negative and were positively selected for CCR7, with terminally differentiated effector memory CD45RA+ cells excluded. The chain carries TRBV6-6 and TRBJ1-2; tentative D call: TRBD1 (6 bases). This receptor was identified in a man between 18 and 35 years old in good health. The sample taken for sequencing was naive CD8+ T cells sorted from blood. The CDR3 nucleotides are TGTGCCAGCAGTTACTTAGTGGGGGGCAGTAATGGCTACACCTTC. It translates to CASSYLVGGSNGYTF.